The subject of this entry is one T cell receptor (beta chain). The data were taken from a study of cytomegalovirus exposure and HLA in healthy donors. The CDR3 is 15 residues long. Germline V CDR1 and CDR2: SEHNR, FQNEAQ (reference sequence). V was trimmed by 1 base and J by 0 bases, leaving 9 bases between them. A multiplex PCR was run with 60 Vbeta primers and 13 Jbeta primers. As handled by the study authors: Later analysis identified 80 million to 85 million unique TCR beta chains, approximately 10 million shared. Generated by immunoSEQ multiplex PCR, the TCRdb table keeps only in-frame clones and is missing some. V, J and clone size are those of that table, while D and trimming were read from the DNA. The sample shows under 65,000 clones, and 12% sits with its ten largest clones.

The sequence came from a woman aged 30 to 39 in good health and CMV-seropositive. The source material was PBMCs. The V and J genes are TRBV7-9 and TRBJ1-2; D gene uncertain. The CDR3 spells CASSLGANTNYGYTF. The CDR3 DNA follows: TGTGCCAGCAGCTTAGGGGCAAACACTAACTATGGCTACACCTTC.